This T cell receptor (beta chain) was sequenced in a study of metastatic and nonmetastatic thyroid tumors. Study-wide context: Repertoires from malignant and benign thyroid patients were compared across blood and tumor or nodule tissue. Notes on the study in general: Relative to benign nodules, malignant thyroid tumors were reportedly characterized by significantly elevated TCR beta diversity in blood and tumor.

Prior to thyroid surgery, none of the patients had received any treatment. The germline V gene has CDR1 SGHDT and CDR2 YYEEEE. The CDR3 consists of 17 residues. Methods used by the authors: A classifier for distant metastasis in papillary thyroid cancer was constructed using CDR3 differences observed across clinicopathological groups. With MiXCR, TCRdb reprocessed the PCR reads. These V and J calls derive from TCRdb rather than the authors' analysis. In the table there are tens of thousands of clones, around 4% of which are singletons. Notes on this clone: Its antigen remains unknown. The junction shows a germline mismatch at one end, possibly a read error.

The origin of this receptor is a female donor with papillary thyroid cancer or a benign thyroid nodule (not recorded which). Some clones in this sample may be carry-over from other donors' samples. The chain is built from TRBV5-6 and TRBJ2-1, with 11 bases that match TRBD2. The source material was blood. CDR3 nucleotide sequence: TGTGCCGGCAGCTTGCCCCCCGGGACTAGCGGCGACGGGGTGCAGTTCTTC. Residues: CAGSLPPGTSGDGVQFF.